The following is a TCR beta chain sequence with its context. What it binds is not known. This specimen comes from a study of Tregs in tolerant kidney transplant recipients. Notes on the study in general: Expanding Tregs on activated donor B cells appeared to best identify donor-specific TCRbeta clones. Biological reproducibility was not directly addressed in this study.

The CDR3 totals 17 residues. Between the trimmed V and J ends, which lost 5 bases and 2 bases, there was a span of 19 bases. In germline, CDR1 is LNHDA, CDR2 SQIVND (reference sequence). Thawed PBMCs were FACS-sorted into unstimulated CD4+CD25+CD127- regulatory T cells, CD4+CD25- non-regulatory cells, CD4 and CD8 cells. An overnight rest at 37°C with 200 IU/ml IL-2 preceded regulatory T cell sorting from thawed PBMCs. The protocol was immunoSEQ multiplex PCR, while the TCRdb copy is restricted to in-frame clones and leaves out a portion. Of tens of thousands of clones in the sample, around 93% were seen once.

This sample comprised Tregs from blood, obtained before the transplant. This clonotype was obtained from a human donor who received a combined kidney and bone marrow transplant. The chain has TRBV19 and TRBJ1-3; maybe TRBD1 (5 bases). The DNA for the CDR3 is TGTGCCAGTAGTCACCTTCTATTGGTGGGGCCTGGAAACACCATATATTTT. Amino acids: CASSHLLLVGPGNTIYF. The full variable domain, in which reference TRBV19 and TRBJ1-3 provide the parts outside the CDR3, is DGGITQSPKYLFRKEGQNVTLSCEQNLNHDAMYWYRQDPGQGLRLIYYSQIVNDFQKGDIAEGYSVSREKKESFPLTVTSAQKNPTAFYLCASSHLLLVGPGNTIYFGEGSWLTVV.